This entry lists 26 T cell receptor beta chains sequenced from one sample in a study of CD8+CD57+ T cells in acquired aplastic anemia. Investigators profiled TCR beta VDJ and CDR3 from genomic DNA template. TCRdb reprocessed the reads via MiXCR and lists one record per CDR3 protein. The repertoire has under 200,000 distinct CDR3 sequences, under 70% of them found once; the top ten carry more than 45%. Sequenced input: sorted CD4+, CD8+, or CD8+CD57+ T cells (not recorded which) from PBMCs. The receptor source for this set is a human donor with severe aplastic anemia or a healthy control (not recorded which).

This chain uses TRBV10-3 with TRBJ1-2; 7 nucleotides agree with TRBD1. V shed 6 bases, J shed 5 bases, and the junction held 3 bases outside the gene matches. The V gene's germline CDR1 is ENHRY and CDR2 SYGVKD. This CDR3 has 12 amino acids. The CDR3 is CAISRQGYGYTF. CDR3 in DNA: TGTGCCATCAGCCGACAGGGTTATGGCTACACCTTC.

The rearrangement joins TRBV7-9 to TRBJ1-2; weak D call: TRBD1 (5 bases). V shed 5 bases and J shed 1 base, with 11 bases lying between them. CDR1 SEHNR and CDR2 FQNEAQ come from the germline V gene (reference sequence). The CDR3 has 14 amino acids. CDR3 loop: CASSTGASNYGYTF. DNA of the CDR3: TGTGCCAGCAGCACTGGGGCCAGTAACTATGGCTACACCTTC. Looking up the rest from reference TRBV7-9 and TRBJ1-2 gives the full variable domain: DTGVSQNPRHKITKRGQNVTFRCDPISEHNRLYWYRQTLGQGPEFLTYFQNEAQLEKSRLLSDRFSAERPKGSFSTLEIQRTEQGDSAMYLCASSTGASNYGYTFGSGTRLTVV.

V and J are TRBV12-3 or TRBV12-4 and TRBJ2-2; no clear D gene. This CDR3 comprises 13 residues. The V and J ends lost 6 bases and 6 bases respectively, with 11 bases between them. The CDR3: CASSLPYAGELFF. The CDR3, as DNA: TGTGCCAGCAGCCTACCGTATGCCGGGGAGCTGTTTTTT.

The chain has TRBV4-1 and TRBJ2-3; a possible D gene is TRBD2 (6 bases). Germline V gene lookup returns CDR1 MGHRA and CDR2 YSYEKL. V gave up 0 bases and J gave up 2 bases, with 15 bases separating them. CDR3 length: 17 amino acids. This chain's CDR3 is CASSQDLQAGTTDTQYF. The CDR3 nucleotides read TGCGCCAGCAGCCAAGATCTTCAGGCGGGAACCACAGATACGCAGTATTTT.

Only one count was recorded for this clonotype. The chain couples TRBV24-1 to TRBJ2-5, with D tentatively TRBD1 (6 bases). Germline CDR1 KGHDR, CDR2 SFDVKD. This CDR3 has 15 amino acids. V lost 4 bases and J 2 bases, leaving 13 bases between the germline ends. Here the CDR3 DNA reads TGTGCCACCAGTGACCCGGACAGCCGACAAGAGACCCAGTACTTC. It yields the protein CATSDPDSRQETQYF.

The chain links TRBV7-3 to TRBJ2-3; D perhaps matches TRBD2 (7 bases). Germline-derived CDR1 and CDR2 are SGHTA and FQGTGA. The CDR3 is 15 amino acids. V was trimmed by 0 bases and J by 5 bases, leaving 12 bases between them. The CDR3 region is CASSLTGGALDTQYF. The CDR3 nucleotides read TGTGCCAGCAGCTTAACGGGGGGGGCCTTAGATACGCAGTATTTT.

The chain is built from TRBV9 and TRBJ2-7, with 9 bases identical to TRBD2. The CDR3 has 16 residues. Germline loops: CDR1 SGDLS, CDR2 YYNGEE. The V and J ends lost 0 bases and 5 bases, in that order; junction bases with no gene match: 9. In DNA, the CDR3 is TGTGCCAGCAGCGTAGCGTCCAGCGGGGGGACCCACGAGCAGTACTTC. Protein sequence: CASSVASSGGTHEQYF.

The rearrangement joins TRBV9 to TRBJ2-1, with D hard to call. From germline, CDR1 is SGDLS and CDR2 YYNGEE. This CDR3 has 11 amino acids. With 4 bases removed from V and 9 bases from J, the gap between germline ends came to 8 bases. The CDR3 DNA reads TGTGCCAGCAGCTCCCTGGGTGAGCAGTTCTTC. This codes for CASSSLGEQFF.

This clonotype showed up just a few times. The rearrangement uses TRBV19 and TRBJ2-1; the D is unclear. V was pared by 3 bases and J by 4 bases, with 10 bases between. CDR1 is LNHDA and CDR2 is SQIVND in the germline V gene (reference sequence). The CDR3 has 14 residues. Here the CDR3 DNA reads TGTGCCAGTAGTATCGGAACCGTTTACAATGAGCAGTTCTTC. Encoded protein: CASSIGTVYNEQFF.

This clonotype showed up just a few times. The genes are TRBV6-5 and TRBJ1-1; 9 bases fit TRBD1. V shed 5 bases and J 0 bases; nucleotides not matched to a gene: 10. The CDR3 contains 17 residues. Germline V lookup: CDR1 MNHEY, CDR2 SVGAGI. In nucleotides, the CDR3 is TGTGCCAGCAGTCGCCTCGCAACAGGGGGCCTGAACACTGAAGCTTTCTTT. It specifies CASSRLATGGLNTEAFF.

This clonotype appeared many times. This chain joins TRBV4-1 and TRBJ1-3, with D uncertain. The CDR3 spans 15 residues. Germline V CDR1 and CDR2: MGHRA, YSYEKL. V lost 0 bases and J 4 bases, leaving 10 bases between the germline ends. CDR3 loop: CASSQDARMGNTIYF. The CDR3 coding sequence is TGCGCCAGCAGCCAAGATGCCAGGATGGGAAACACCATATATTTT.

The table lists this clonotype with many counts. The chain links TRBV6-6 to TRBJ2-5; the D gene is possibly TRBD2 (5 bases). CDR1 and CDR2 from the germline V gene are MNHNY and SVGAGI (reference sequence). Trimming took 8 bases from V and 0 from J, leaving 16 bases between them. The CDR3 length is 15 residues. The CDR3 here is CASGEGSPNQETQYF. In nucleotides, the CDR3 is TGTGCCAGCGGCGAGGGCTCCCCAAACCAAGAGACCCAGTACTTC.

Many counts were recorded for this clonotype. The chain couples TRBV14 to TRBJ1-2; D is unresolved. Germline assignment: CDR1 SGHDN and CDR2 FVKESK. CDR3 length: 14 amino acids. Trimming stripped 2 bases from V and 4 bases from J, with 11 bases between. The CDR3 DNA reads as TGTGCCAGCAGCCAATTTAAAGTCCCCTATGGCTACACCTTC. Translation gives CASSQFKVPYGYTF. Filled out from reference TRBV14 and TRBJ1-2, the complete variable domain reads EAGVTQFPSHSVIEKGQTVTLRCDPISGHDNLYWYRRVMGKEIKFLLHFVKESKQDESGMPNNRFLAERTGGTYSTLKVQPAELEDSGVYFCASSQFKVPYGYTFGSGTRLTVV.

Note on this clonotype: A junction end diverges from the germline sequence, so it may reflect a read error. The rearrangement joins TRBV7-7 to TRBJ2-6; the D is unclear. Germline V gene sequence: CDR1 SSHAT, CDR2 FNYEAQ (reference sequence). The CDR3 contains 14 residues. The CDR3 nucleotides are TGTGCTAGCAGCTTAGATTTTGGGGCCAACGTCCTGACTTTC. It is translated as CASSLDFGANVLTF. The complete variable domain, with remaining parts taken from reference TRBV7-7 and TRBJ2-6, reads GAGVSQSPRYKVTKRGQDVTLRCDPISSHATLYWYQQALGQGPEFLTYFNYEAQPDKSGLPSDRFSAERPEGSISTLTIQRTEQRDSAMYRCASSLDFGANVLTFGAGSRLTVL.

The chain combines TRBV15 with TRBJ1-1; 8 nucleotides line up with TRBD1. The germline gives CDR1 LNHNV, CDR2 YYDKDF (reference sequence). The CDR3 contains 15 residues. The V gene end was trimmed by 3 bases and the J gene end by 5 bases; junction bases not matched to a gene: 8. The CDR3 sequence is CATSSRRTGWTEAFF. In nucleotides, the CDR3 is TGTGCCACCAGCAGCCGACGGACAGGGTGGACTGAAGCTTTCTTT.

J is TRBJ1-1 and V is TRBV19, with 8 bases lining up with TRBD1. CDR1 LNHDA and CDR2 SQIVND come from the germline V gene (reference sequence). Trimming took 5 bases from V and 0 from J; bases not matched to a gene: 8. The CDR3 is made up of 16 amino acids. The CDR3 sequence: CASSADRDDMNTEAFF. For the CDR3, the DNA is TGTGCCAGTAGTGCGGACAGGGATGACATGAACACTGAAGCTTTCTTT.

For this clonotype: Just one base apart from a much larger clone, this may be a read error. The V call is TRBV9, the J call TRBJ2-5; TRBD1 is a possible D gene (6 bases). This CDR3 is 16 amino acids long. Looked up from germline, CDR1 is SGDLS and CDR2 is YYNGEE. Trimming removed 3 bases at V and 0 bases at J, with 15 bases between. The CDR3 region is CASSGPQGKYQETQYF. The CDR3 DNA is TGTGCCAGCAGCGGCCCCCAGGGGAAGTACCAAGAGACCCAGTACTTC.

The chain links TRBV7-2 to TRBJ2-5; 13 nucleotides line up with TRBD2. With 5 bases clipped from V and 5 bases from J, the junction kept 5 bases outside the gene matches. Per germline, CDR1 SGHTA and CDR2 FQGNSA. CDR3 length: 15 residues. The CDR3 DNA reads TGTGCCAGCAGCCTACTAGCGGGAGGGGGGGAGACCCAGTACTTC. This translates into CASSLLAGGGETQYF. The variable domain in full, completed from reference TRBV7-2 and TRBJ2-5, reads GAGVSQSPSNKVTEKGKDVELRCDPISGHTALYWYRQSLGQGLEFLIYFQGNSAPDKSGLPSDRFSAERTGGSVSTLTIQRTQQEDSAVYLCASSLLAGGGETQYFGPGTRLLVL.

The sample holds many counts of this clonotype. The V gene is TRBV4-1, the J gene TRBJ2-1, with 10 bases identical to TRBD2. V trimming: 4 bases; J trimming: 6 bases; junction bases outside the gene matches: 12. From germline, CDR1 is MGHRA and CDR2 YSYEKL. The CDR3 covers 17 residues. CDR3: CASSPGLNSGGLNEQFF. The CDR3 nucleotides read TGCGCCAGCAGCCCAGGCCTTAATAGCGGGGGGCTCAATGAGCAGTTCTTC.

The CDR3 sequence: CATSDLIGGTDTQYF. The CDR3 region has the DNA TGTGCCACCAGTGATTTAATCGGCGGGACAGATACGCAGTATTTT. This chain uses TRBV24-1 with TRBJ2-3, with a tentative D call TRBD2 (5 bases). Germline V CDR1 and CDR2: KGHDR, SFDVKD. The ends were cut back, 1 base at V and 3 bases at J, with 10 bases in the middle. The CDR3 runs 15 residues.

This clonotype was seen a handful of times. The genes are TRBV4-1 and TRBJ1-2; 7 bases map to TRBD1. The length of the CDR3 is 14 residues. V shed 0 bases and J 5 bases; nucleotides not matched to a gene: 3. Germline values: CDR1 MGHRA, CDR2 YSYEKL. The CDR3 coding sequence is TGCGCCAGCAGCCAAGACGGACAGGCATATGGCTACACCTTC. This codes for CASSQDGQAYGYTF.

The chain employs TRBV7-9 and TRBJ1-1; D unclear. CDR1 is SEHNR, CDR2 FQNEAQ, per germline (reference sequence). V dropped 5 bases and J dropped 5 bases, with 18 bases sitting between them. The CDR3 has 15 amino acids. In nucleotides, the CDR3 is TGTGCCAGCAGCGCCTCAGTGTCTGGTAGGACTGAAGCTTTCTTT. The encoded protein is CASSASVSGRTEAFF.

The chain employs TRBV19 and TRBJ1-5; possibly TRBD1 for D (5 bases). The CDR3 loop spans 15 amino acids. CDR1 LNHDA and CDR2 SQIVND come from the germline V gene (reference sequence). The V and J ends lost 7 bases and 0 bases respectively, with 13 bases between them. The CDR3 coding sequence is TGTGCCAGTATCCCGGGGCAACATAGCAATCAGCCCCAGCATTTT. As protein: CASIPGQHSNQPQHF. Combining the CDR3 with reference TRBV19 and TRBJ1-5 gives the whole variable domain DGGITQSPKYLFRKEGQNVTLSCEQNLNHDAMYWYRQDPGQGLRLIYYSQIVNDFQKGDIAEGYSVSREKKESFPLTVTSAQKNPTAFYLCASIPGQHSNQPQHFGDGTRLSIL.

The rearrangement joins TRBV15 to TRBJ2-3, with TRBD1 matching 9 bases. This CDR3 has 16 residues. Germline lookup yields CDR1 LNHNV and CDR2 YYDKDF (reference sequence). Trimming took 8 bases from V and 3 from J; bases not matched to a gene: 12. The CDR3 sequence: CATGGGDRGMTDTQYF. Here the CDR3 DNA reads TGTGCCACCGGCGGTGGAGACAGGGGGATGACAGATACGCAGTATTTT.

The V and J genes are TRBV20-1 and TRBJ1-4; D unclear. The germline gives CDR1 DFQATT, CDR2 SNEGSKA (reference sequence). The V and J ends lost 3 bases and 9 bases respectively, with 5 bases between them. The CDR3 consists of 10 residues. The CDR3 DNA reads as TGCAGTGCTAGGAGACAAAAACTGTTTTTT. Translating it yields CSARRQKLFF.

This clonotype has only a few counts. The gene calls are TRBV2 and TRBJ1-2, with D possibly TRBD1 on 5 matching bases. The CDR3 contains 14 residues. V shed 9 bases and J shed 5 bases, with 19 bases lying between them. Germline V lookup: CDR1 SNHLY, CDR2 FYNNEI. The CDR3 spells CASSLAGAPYGYTF. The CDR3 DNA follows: TGTGCCAGTAGTCTTGCCGGGGCACCTTATGGCTACACCTTC.